The clone carrying this T cell receptor (beta chain) was found many times. As yet, its antigen is unknown. The method was immunoSEQ multiplex PCR; TCRdb's version includes in-frame clones alone and lacks a portion of them. The table records 57,000 or so clones, around 73% of them present only once. The data derive from a study of vaccination effects on CD4 cells after COVID-19. About the study: The median interval between the second dose and post-vaccine sampling was 72 days.

General observations from the study: In vaccinees who were healthy, merely 1 out of 255 vaccine-induced clones cross-reacted with common cold coronaviruses.

Viral peptide pools were used in the ViraFEST assay to expand antigen-specific CD4+ T cells, and sequencing came afterward. Subsequent to a culture period of less than twelve days, CD4+ T cells were isolated. Vaccine administered to participants consisted of two doses of either BNT162b2 or mRNA-1273. Half-medium replacement with IL-2 medium occurred on days 3 and 7. The source material was CD4+ T cells from PBMCs cultured with HCoV-229E spike peptides, sampled after COVID-19 vaccination. The clonotype originates from a human donor who received a COVID-19 vaccine.

In nucleotides, the CDR3 is TGTGCCAGCAGTCAGGGGCGGGATGAGCAGTTCTTC. Translation gives CASSQGRDEQFF. This chain uses TRBV12-3 or TRBV12-4 with TRBJ2-1; D might be TRBD1 (6 bases). The CDR3 consists of 12 residues. Trimming stripped 5 bases from V and 8 bases from J, with 10 bases between.